Listed here are 25 T cell receptor beta chains from one sample, sequenced in a study of blood T cell repertoires in COVID-19. Clones were sequenced by immunoSEQ multiplex PCR, and TCRdb holds only the in-frame ones, with some missing. Here the sample spans around 210,000 clones, 85% being singletons. Sequences were obtained from peripheral blood. These receptors all come from a man aged 50 to 60 with COVID-19, enrolled during active disease.

The rearrangement links TRBV6-1 to TRBJ2-5, with a tentative D call TRBD2 (5 bases). Trimming left V 2 bases short and J 5 bases short, with 9 bases between. CDR1 and CDR2 from the germline V gene are MNHNS and SASEGT. CDR3 length: 13 amino acids. CDR3 protein: CASSELGGETQYF. In DNA, the CDR3 is TGTGCCAGCAGTGAACTGGGCGGGGAGACCCAGTACTTC.

This chain links TRBV11-1 with TRBJ2-3, with D maybe TRBD1 (5 bases). This CDR3 has 15 amino acids. Per the germline V gene, CDR1 is SGHAT and CDR2 is FQDESV (reference sequence). Trimming cost V 5 bases and J 2 bases, with 14 bases left between them. The CDR3 loop reads CASSPDIPDTDTQYF. DNA of the CDR3: TGTGCCAGCAGCCCGGACATTCCAGACACAGATACGCAGTATTTT.

This clone was recorded only once. The J gene is TRBJ1-6, the V gene TRBV11-1, with TRBD1 matching over 11 bases. Germline lookup yields CDR1 SGHAT and CDR2 FQDESV (reference sequence). J was trimmed by 3 bases and V by 5 bases; bases with no gene match: 3. The CDR3 is 16 amino acids. CDR3 loop: CASSLGTGGYNSPLHF. The DNA for the CDR3 is TGTGCCAGCAGCCTCGGGACAGGGGGCTATAATTCACCCCTCCACTTT.

This clone was counted a single time. The chain couples TRBV6-5 to TRBJ2-3; TRBD1 matches 10 bases. The CDR3 runs 14 residues. Germline CDR1 is MNHEY and CDR2 is SVGAGI. With 6 bases clipped from V and 5 bases from J, the junction kept 5 bases outside the gene matches. The CDR3 coding sequence is TGTGCCAGCAGACGACAGGGGGCGAGAGATACGCAGTATTTT. As protein: CASRRQGARDTQYF.

This chain links TRBV30 with TRBJ1-5; D unclear. This CDR3 region has 16 residues. V lost 0 bases and J lost 5, with 17 bases in between. Per germline, CDR1 GTSNPN and CDR2 SVGIG (reference sequence). CDR3 in DNA: TGTGCCTGGAGTGTGAAGGCCGGCGGTTATTATCAGCCCCAGCATTTT. Its protein product is CAWSVKAGGYYQPQHF. Variable domain in full (rest from reference TRBV30 and TRBJ1-5): SQTIHQWPATLVQPVGSPLSLECTVEGTSNPNLYWYRQAAGRGLQLLFYSVGIGQISSEVPQNLSASRPQDRQFILSSKKLLLSDSGFYLCAWSVKAGGYYQPQHFGDGTRLSIL.

The chain recombines TRBV5-6 with TRBJ2-1; D may be TRBD2 (6 bases). Trimming took off 0 bases at V and 4 bases at J, with 14 bases between the two ends. Germline V gene lookup returns CDR1 SGHDT and CDR2 YYEEEE. CDR3 size: 16 residues. The CDR3 spells CASSLDGGEIYNEQFF. Written as DNA, the CDR3 is TGTGCCAGCAGCTTGGATGGCGGGGAGATATACAATGAGCAGTTCTTC.

J is TRBJ1-1 and V is TRBV12-3 or TRBV12-4; no reliable D call. This CDR3 comprises 13 residues. The V end lost 2 bases, the J end lost 6 bases, and 10 bases lay between the germline ends. The CDR3 is CASSLRGSAEAFF. The DNA for the CDR3 is TGTGCCAGCAGTTTACGGGGAAGCGCTGAAGCTTTCTTT.

This chain links TRBV19 with TRBJ2-3; 9 bases agree with TRBD1. The CDR3 sequence is 15 residues long. V lost 6 bases and J lost 1; bases outside the gene matches: 5. The germline gives CDR1 LNHDA, CDR2 SQIVND (reference sequence). Here the CDR3 DNA reads TGTGCCAGTAGCCACAGGGGGCTAGGCACAGATACGCAGTATTTT. Its translation is CASSHRGLGTDTQYF.

The chain has TRBV2 and TRBJ2-3; 7 bases are shared with TRBD2. In germline, CDR1 is SNHLY, CDR2 FYNNEI. This CDR3 has 13 amino acids. J lost 6 bases, V lost 9 bases, and 9 bases had no gene match. The CDR3 sequence: CAREGLLTDTQYF. In DNA, the CDR3 is TGTGCCAGAGAGGGACTACTCACGGATACGCAGTATTTT.

This chain links TRBV11-2 with TRBJ2-5, with a tentative D call TRBD2 (6 bases). With 5 bases removed from V and 5 bases from J, the gap between germline ends came to 18 bases. The length of the CDR3 is 15 residues. Germline V lookup: CDR1 SGHAT, CDR2 FQNNGV. The CDR3 reads CASSARLGWQETQYF. DNA of the CDR3: TGTGCCAGCAGCGCCCGACTAGGGTGGCAGGAGACCCAGTACTTC.

The genes are TRBV6-4 and TRBJ2-3; D is ambiguous. Trimming took off 2 bases at V and 2 bases at J, with 5 bases between the two ends. The CDR3 spans 13 residues. CDR1 is MRHNA and CDR2 is SNTAGT in the germline V gene. The CDR3 region has the DNA TGTGCCAGCAGTGACGGCAACACAGATACGCAGTATTTT. Amino acid sequence: CASSDGNTDTQYF.

The chain has TRBV5-5 and TRBJ2-3, with TRBD2 matching over 9 bases. This CDR3 comprises 17 residues. CDR1 and CDR2 from the germline V gene are SGHKS and YYEKEE (reference sequence). Trimming at V came to 2 bases and at J to 3 bases, leaving 10 bases not matched to a gene. The chain's CDR3 is CASSFRASGVDTDTQYF. CDR3 nucleotides: TGTGCCAGCAGCTTCCGTGCTAGCGGGGTGGATACAGATACGCAGTATTTT.

The V gene is TRBV2, the J gene TRBJ1-1; 7 bases match TRBD1. The CDR3 contains 13 residues. CDR1 and CDR2 from the germline V gene are SNHLY and FYNNEI. J was trimmed by 4 bases and V by 7 bases; bases with no gene match: 6. The CDR3 sequence: CASTQGQFTEAFF. The DNA for the CDR3 is TGTGCCAGCACCCAGGGACAGTTCACTGAAGCTTTCTTT.

In DNA form, the CDR3 reads TGTGCCAGCAGCGGGGACAGGGGGCGTGAAAAACTGTTTTTT. Its translation: CASSGDRGREKLFF. The chain combines TRBV5-4 with TRBJ1-4; the match to TRBD1 covers 12 bases. This CDR3 has 14 residues. Germline-derived CDR1 and CDR2 are SGHNT and YYREEE (reference sequence). Trimming removed 4 bases from V and 7 bases from J; junction bases left unmatched: 2.

J is TRBJ2-5 and V is TRBV28; 10 bases line up with TRBD1. The germline V gene has CDR1 MDHEN and CDR2 SYDVKM. Unmatched junction bases numbered 4, after V lost 4 bases and J lost 5 bases. This CDR3 contains 14 residues. The CDR3 reads CASSSPGQGETQYF. CDR3 nucleotides: TGTGCCAGCAGTTCACCGGGACAGGGGGAGACCCAGTACTTC.

The J gene is TRBJ2-7, the V gene TRBV7-8; no reliable D call. Germline CDR1 and CDR2: SGHVS and FQNEAQ. V lost 0 bases and J lost 7, with 13 bases in between. The CDR3 spans 14 residues. The chain's CDR3 is CASSLARRLGEQYF. The DNA for the CDR3 is TGTGCCAGCAGCTTAGCTCGAAGACTCGGGGAGCAGTACTTC.

The rearrangement links TRBV28 to TRBJ1-1, with TRBD1 as a possible D gene (6 bases). Trimming took off 6 bases at V and 4 bases at J, with 12 bases between the two ends. Germline CDR1 and CDR2: MDHEN and SYDVKM. There are 13 residues in the CDR3. The CDR3 bases are TGTGCCAGCAGCCCAGGGGTTTTCACTGAAGCTTTCTTT. Protein: CASSPGVFTEAFF.

The chain employs TRBV19 and TRBJ2-2; the match to TRBD2 covers 10 bases. Germline V gene sequence: CDR1 LNHDA, CDR2 SQIVND (reference sequence). Trimming took 3 bases from V and 0 from J; bases not matched to a gene: 4. This CDR3 has 17 residues. The CDR3 loop reads CASSISLAGANTGELFF. CDR3 DNA: TGTGCCAGTAGTATCTCGCTAGCGGGGGCGAACACCGGGGAGCTGTTTTTT.

The chain carries TRBV7-8 and TRBJ2-2, with TRBD1 matching over 7 bases. V lost 7 bases to trimming and J lost 2 bases; unmatched junction nucleotides: 7. CDR1 is SGHVS, CDR2 FQNEAQ, per germline. This CDR3 is 15 amino acids long. CDR3: CASTGDRLNTGELFF. CDR3 DNA sequence: TGTGCCAGCACCGGGGACAGACTTAACACCGGGGAGCTGTTTTTT.

The CDR3 sequence is CASSPTGAGNQPQHF. The CDR3 DNA reads TGTGCCAGCAGCCCAACAGGGGCCGGCAATCAGCCCCAGCATTTT. The chain joins TRBV28 to TRBJ1-5; the match to TRBD1 covers 7 bases. CDR1 MDHEN and CDR2 SYDVKM come from the germline V gene. The CDR3 loop spans 15 amino acids. V shed 6 bases and J 2 bases; nucleotides not matched to a gene: 7.

DNA of the CDR3: TGTGCCAGCAGCTTGGAGACAGGAGCCTATGGCTACACCTTC. The encoded protein is CASSLETGAYGYTF. The genes are TRBV5-8 and TRBJ1-2; TRBD1 might be the D (6 bases). The CDR3 length is 14 residues. Trimming took 0 bases from V and 4 from J, leaving 10 bases between them. Looked up from germline, CDR1 is SGHTS and CDR2 is YDEGEE.

The CDR3 sequence: CASRIGDTQYF. The CDR3 region has the DNA TGTGCCAGCAGAATCGGAGATACGCAGTATTTT. This rearrangement joins TRBV6-5 to TRBJ2-3; the D is unclear. The CDR3 runs to 11 residues. Trimming stripped 6 bases from V and 5 bases from J, with 6 bases between. Per germline, CDR1 MNHEY and CDR2 SVGAGI.

V usage is TRBV11-2 and J usage is TRBJ1-1, with 7 bases that match TRBD1. The CDR3 spans 15 residues. V gave up 3 bases and J gave up 3 bases; unmatched junction bases: 7. Germline-derived CDR1 and CDR2 are SGHAT and FQNNGV. CDR3 residues: CASSFARGAYTEAFF. The CDR3 DNA sequence: TGTGCCAGCAGCTTTGCCAGGGGGGCATACACTGAAGCTTTCTTT.

The table lists this clone with a count of one. This chain joins TRBV24-1 and TRBJ1-5, with no clear D. This CDR3 comprises 12 residues. V was clipped by 9 bases and J by 4 bases, with 9 bases between them. Germline values: CDR1 KGHDR, CDR2 SFDVKD. The DNA of the CDR3 is TGTGCCACCTCATCGGGAAATCAGCCCCAGCATTTT. As protein: CATSSGNQPQHF.

The rearrangement links TRBV5-4 to TRBJ2-5; 13 nucleotides match TRBD2. Trimming cost V 4 bases and J 3 bases; bases outside gene matches: 6. The CDR3 spans 16 residues. Germline CDR1 SGHNT, CDR2 YYREEE (reference sequence). The CDR3 DNA is TGTGCCAGCAGCCCCCGGGGGACTAGCGGGGAAGAGACCCAGTACTTC. Its translation: CASSPRGTSGEETQYF.